The 30 T cell receptor beta chains below were found in one sample sequenced in a study of cytomegalovirus exposure and HLA in healthy donors. It was with 60 Vbeta and 13 Jbeta primers that the PCR ran. Only in-frame clones appear in the TCRdb table, and some are missing; sequencing was by immunoSEQ multiplex PCR. The sample records 140,000 or so clones, approximately 80% being singletons. The sample taken for sequencing was PBMCs. The source of these receptors is a man between 40 and 49 years old in good health and CMV-seronegative.

The chain carries TRBV19 and TRBJ2-5, with D maybe TRBD1 (5 bases). The DNA end is a closer match to TRBJ2-7, so the J assignment may be wrong. CDR1 LNHDA and CDR2 SQIVND come from the germline V gene (reference sequence). There are 15 residues in the CDR3. The CDR3 loop is CASSKGWGSTYEQYF. The CDR3 coding sequence is TGTGCCAGTAGTAAAGGGTGGGGCAGCACATACGAGCAGTACTTC.

This chain links TRBV30 with TRBJ2-7; 14 bases are shared with TRBD2. J gave up 2 bases and V 5 bases, and 2 bases lay outside the gene matches. Germline loops: CDR1 GTSNPN, CDR2 SVGIG (reference sequence). The CDR3 runs 14 residues. The CDR3 loop is CAWGTSGGPYEQYF. The CDR3 DNA reads TGTGCCTGGGGGACTAGCGGGGGTCCCTACGAGCAGTACTTC. The whole variable domain, filled in from reference TRBV30 and TRBJ2-7, reads SQTIHQWPATLVQPVGSPLSLECTVEGTSNPNLYWYRQAAGRGLQLLFYSVGIGQISSEVPQNLSASRPQDRQFILSSKKLLLSDSGFYLCAWGTSGGPYEQYFGPGTRLTVT.

The chain uses TRBV5-1 and TRBJ2-2; D is perhaps TRBD1 (6 bases). Germline V gene sequence: CDR1 SGHRS, CDR2 YFSETQ. Deletions cut 4 bases from V and 0 bases from J, with 13 bases between. The CDR3 consists of 16 residues. CDR3: CASSRYRVTNTGELFF. The CDR3 bases are TGCGCCAGCAGCAGATACAGGGTGACGAACACCGGGGAGCTGTTTTTT.

This clone appeared a few times. The gene calls are TRBV7-2 and TRBJ2-7; weak D call: TRBD2 (6 bases). Trimming took 2 bases from V and 2 from J, leaving 19 bases between them. Germline-derived CDR1 and CDR2 are SGHTA and FQGNSA. This CDR3 is 17 amino acids long. Here the CDR3 DNA reads TGTGCCAGCAGCTTATCGGTGGGGGGAATGTCTCCCTACGAGCAGTACTTC. It specifies CASSLSVGGMSPYEQYF.

This chain joins TRBV10-3 and TRBJ2-5; 7 nucleotides match TRBD1. The CDR3 has 15 residues. V was clipped by 6 bases and J by 3 bases; unmatched bases: 10. CDR1 and CDR2 from the germline V gene are ENHRY and SYGVKD. The chain's CDR3 is CAISEGQLNKETQYF. Written as DNA, the CDR3 is TGTGCCATCAGCGAGGGACAGCTTAACAAAGAGACCCAGTACTTC.

This rearrangement joins TRBV5-1 to TRBJ2-7; 7 bases map to TRBD2. Trimming took 0 bases from V and 2 from J; bases not matched to a gene: 2. Germline loops: CDR1 SGHRS, CDR2 YFSETQ. CDR3 length: 14 amino acids. This CDR3 is CASSLGDYPYEQYF. The CDR3 nucleotides are TGCGCCAGCAGCTTGGGGGACTATCCCTACGAGCAGTACTTC. The variable domain in full, completed from reference TRBV5-1 and TRBJ2-7, reads KAGVTQTPRYLIKTRGQQVTLSCSPISGHRSVSWYQQTPGQGLQFLFEYFSETQRNKGNFPGRFSGRQFSNSRSEMNVSTLELGDSALYLCASSLGDYPYEQYFGPGTRLTVT.

The V gene is TRBV6-5, the J gene TRBJ1-2, with D unclear. V was shortened by 7 bases and J by 2 bases, with 11 bases between the two germline ends. The CDR3 has 13 amino acids. Germline V gene sequence: CDR1 MNHEY, CDR2 SVGAGI. CDR3 residues: CASTLDLNYGYTF. The CDR3, as DNA: TGTGCCAGCACCTTAGACTTGAACTATGGCTACACCTTC.

V usage is TRBV21-1 and J usage is TRBJ2-7; TRBD2, as called in the table, went unchecked against the DNA. TRBV21-1 is a documented pseudogene. This CDR3 spans 13 amino acids. CDR3 sequence: CASTRGGDYEQYF. The CDR3 region has the DNA TGTGCCAGCACCCGGGGGGGGGACTACGAGCAGTACTTC.

This chain joins TRBV6-5 and TRBJ2-7; a possible D gene is TRBD1 (6 bases). V was shortened by 2 bases and J by 6 bases, with 14 bases between the two germline ends. Germline CDR1 is MNHEY and CDR2 is SVGAGI. This CDR3 has 14 amino acids. In DNA form, the CDR3 reads TGTGCCAGCAGTTACCCCACAGGGTCCGGCGAGCAGTACTTC. Protein product: CASSYPTGSGEQYF.

This chain uses TRBV28 with TRBJ2-6; 7 bases align to TRBD2. The CDR3 extends over 18 amino acids. Germline V CDR1 and CDR2: MDHEN, SYDVKM. V gave up 1 base and J gave up 0 bases; unmatched junction bases: 6. The CDR3 DNA is TGTGCCAGCAGTTTATACGGGACTACCTACTCTGGGGCCAACGTCCTGACTTTC. Encoded protein: CASSLYGTTYSGANVLTF. The full variable domain, with the rest looked up from reference TRBV28 and TRBJ2-6, is DVKVTQSSRYLVKRTGEKVFLECVQDMDHENMFWYRQDPGLGLRLIYFSYDVKMKEKGDIPEGYSVSREKKERFSLILESASTNQTSMYLCASSLYGTTYSGANVLTFGAGSRLTVL.

This clone showed up just a few times. The chain joins TRBV6-5 to TRBJ2-5; D might be TRBD2 (6 bases). Germline loops: CDR1 MNHEY, CDR2 SVGAGI. V was shortened by 6 bases and J by 5 bases, with 16 bases between the two germline ends. This CDR3 is 14 amino acids long. This chain's CDR3 is CASRAGTRGETQYF. For the CDR3, the DNA is TGTGCCAGCAGGGCGGGGACCCGGGGGGAGACCCAGTACTTC.

The rearrangement links TRBV11-1 to TRBJ1-1; possible D gene TRBD1, 5 bases. The CDR3 is made up of 13 amino acids. V was clipped by 6 bases and J by 8 bases, with 16 bases between them. Germline CDR1 reads SGHAT; CDR2 reads FQDESV (reference sequence). CDR3 DNA sequence: TGTGCCAGCAGTCAAACGTGGGGCACCGAAGCTTTCTTT. This encodes CASSQTWGTEAFF. The complete variable domain, with remaining parts taken from reference TRBV11-1 and TRBJ1-1, reads EAEVAQSPRYKITEKSQAVAFWCDPISGHATLYWYRQILGQGPELLVQFQDESVVDDSQLPKDRFSAERLKGVDSTLKIQPAELGDSAMYLCASSQTWGTEAFFGQGTRLTVV.

The genes are TRBV5-1 and TRBJ2-3; 8 nucleotides align to TRBD1. Germline CDR1 reads SGHRS; CDR2 reads YFSETQ. V dropped 4 bases and J dropped 1; count of bases not matched to a gene: 8. This CDR3 is 16 amino acids long. The DNA for the CDR3 is TGCGCCAGCAGCGGTTCAGGGGGCTCCCGCACAGATACGCAGTATTTT. Translating gives CASSGSGGSRTDTQYF.

The chain has TRBV27 and TRBJ1-2, with TRBD1 as a possible D gene (6 bases). The germline CDR1 and CDR2 sequences are MNHEY and SMNVEV (reference sequence). The CDR3 runs to 15 residues. V lost 7 bases and J lost 7, with 22 bases in between. Here the CDR3 DNA reads TGTGCCAGCAAATCACGGACAGCCGTCGCTAGTGGCTACACCTTC. Its protein product is CASKSRTAVASGYTF.

The chain uses TRBV7-9 and TRBJ2-5, with D possibly being TRBD1 (5 bases). The J call may not be correct, given that the DNA end is closer to TRBJ2-7. This CDR3 is 14 amino acids long. Germline V gene sequence: CDR1 SEHNR, CDR2 FQNEAQ (reference sequence). The CDR3 region has the DNA TGTGCCAGCAGCTTAGATTCTGCCAGGGCCGAGCAGTACTTC. Translation: CASSLDSARAEQYF.

V usage is TRBV30 and J usage is TRBJ2-7; D is possibly TRBD2 (5 bases). Trimming left V 1 base short and J 2 bases short, with 15 bases between. Per germline, CDR1 GTSNPN and CDR2 SVGIG (reference sequence). The CDR3 loop spans 15 amino acids. The CDR3: CAWSAGGVGAYEQYF. The CDR3 coding sequence is TGTGCCTGGAGTGCCGGAGGCGTCGGGGCCTACGAGCAGTACTTC.

The gene calls are TRBV7-2 and TRBJ2-7, with a possible D match to TRBD1 (6 bases). This CDR3 spans 14 amino acids. Germline values: CDR1 SGHTA, CDR2 FQGNSA. V lost 3 bases and J lost 1, with 10 bases in between. Here the CDR3 reads CASSFLTGSYEQYF. The CDR3 nucleotides are TGTGCCAGCAGCTTTCTGACAGGTTCCTACGAGCAGTACTTC.

This clone was observed a single time. The chain links TRBV27 to TRBJ1-5; 7 bases agree with TRBD1. The V and J ends lost 5 bases and 9 bases, in that order; junction bases with no gene match: 7. Per the germline V gene, CDR1 is MNHEY and CDR2 is SMNVEV (reference sequence). This CDR3 region has 13 residues. The CDR3: CASSADRDRPQHF. In DNA form, the CDR3 reads TGTGCCAGCAGTGCCGACAGGGACCGGCCCCAGCATTTT.

The chain has TRBV7-2 and TRBJ2-3; 9 nucleotides align to TRBD1. The CDR3 is 14 residues long. J lost 2 bases, V lost 6 bases, and 3 bases had no gene match. Germline CDR1 reads SGHTA; CDR2 reads FQGNSA. CDR3 in DNA: TGTGCCAGCAGGGGACAGGGCTACACAGATACGCAGTATTTT. Translated, it gives CASRGQGYTDTQYF.

DNA for the CDR3: TGTGCCAGCAGCCTGGACAGGGGTAGCAATCAGCCCCAGCATTTT. It encodes CASSLDRGSNQPQHF. The chain is built from TRBV7-9 and TRBJ1-5; TRBD1 matches 9 bases. Germline CDR1 SEHNR, CDR2 FQNEAQ (reference sequence). The V segment lost 5 bases and the J segment 0 bases; nucleotides outside the gene matches: 2. The CDR3 contains 15 residues.

The chain combines TRBV4-1 with TRBJ1-5; D remains unclear. The V gene lost 1 base and the J gene lost 3 bases, with 19 bases spanning the gap. Germline lookup yields CDR1 MGHRA and CDR2 YSYEKL. The CDR3 loop spans 18 amino acids. The CDR3 DNA reads TGCGCCAGCAGCCAAGGGTTTCCGGCACAGCAAACCAATCAGCCCCAGCATTTT. Translated: CASSQGFPAQQTNQPQHF.

The rearrangement uses TRBV7-2 and TRBJ2-1; the match to TRBD2 covers 12 bases. Germline CDR1 is SGHTA and CDR2 is FQGNSA. The CDR3 has 19 amino acids. Trimming cost V 5 bases and J 2 bases; bases outside gene matches: 13. CDR3: CASSQQPPSGGAAYNEQFF. CDR3 sequence (DNA): TGTGCCAGCAGCCAACAACCACCTAGCGGGGGGGCCGCCTACAATGAGCAGTTCTTC.

This clone was counted once. This chain uses TRBV5-4 with TRBJ1-2; 7 nucleotides align to TRBD1. CDR3 size: 12 residues. Germline CDR1 is SGHNT and CDR2 is YYREEE (reference sequence). With 0 bases clipped from V and 11 bases from J, the junction kept 4 bases outside the gene matches. The CDR3 is CASSLEVTGYTF. The CDR3 DNA sequence: TGTGCCAGCAGCTTGGAAGTGACAGGGTACACCTTC.

The gene calls are TRBV4-3 and TRBJ2-7; D is possibly TRBD1 (6 bases). This CDR3 spans 15 amino acids. The V end lost 0 bases, the J end lost 2 bases, and 11 bases lay between the germline ends. Germline-derived CDR1 and CDR2 are LGHNA and YSLEER. The CDR3 loop is CASSQDGSGAYEQYF. CDR3 in DNA: TGCGCCAGCAGCCAAGACGGTTCAGGGGCCTACGAGCAGTACTTC.

A remark on this clone: One end of the junction is discordant with germline, which a read error may explain. The chain uses TRBV5-4 and TRBJ2-4; D may be TRBD2 (7 bases). CDR1 is SGHNT and CDR2 is YYREEE in the germline V gene (reference sequence). The CDR3 runs 12 residues. CDR3 sequence reads: CASSFGGGGSRF. CDR3 coding DNA: TGTGCCAGCAGCTTTGGGGGCGGGGGCTCCCGATTC.

This clone was detected once. The same CDR3 can be traced to other DNA sequences in this sample. The chain recombines TRBV30 with TRBJ1-5; weak D call: TRBD1 (6 bases). V lost 2 bases and J 4 bases, leaving 9 bases between the germline ends. Per germline, CDR1 GTSNPN and CDR2 SVGIG (reference sequence). CDR3 length: 13 residues. The CDR3 DNA reads TGTGCCTGGAGTACGGACAGAAATCAGCCCCAGCATTTT. Its translation: CAWSTDRNQPQHF.

This chain links TRBV7-6 with TRBJ2-7; D perhaps matches TRBD2 (6 bases). This CDR3 spans 13 amino acids. Trimming shortened V by 0 bases and J by 5 bases, and 8 bases separated the two germline ends. The V gene's germline CDR1 is SGHVS and CDR2 FNYEAQ. CDR3 protein: CASSLAGGNEQYF. Written as DNA, the CDR3 is TGTGCCAGCAGCTTAGCGGGAGGAAACGAGCAGTACTTC.

The chain is built from TRBV2 and TRBJ2-7; D ambiguous. The V gene lost 4 bases and the J gene lost 5 bases, with 15 bases spanning the gap. The CDR3 consists of 14 residues. CDR1 and CDR2 from the germline V gene are SNHLY and FYNNEI. CDR3 coding DNA: TGTGCCAGCAGTGGCCTGCTCGGGTTCGACGAGCAGTACTTC. This sequence encodes CASSGLLGFDEQYF.

The chain links TRBV6-6 to TRBJ1-1; D may be TRBD1 (6 bases). V lost 6 bases, J lost 5 bases, and 10 bases lay in between. CDR3 length equals 12 residues. Germline CDR1 and CDR2: MNHNY and SVGAGI (reference sequence). DNA for the CDR3: TGTGCCAGCAGACAGGGTGGAACTGAAGCTTTCTTT. This translates into CASRQGGTEAFF.

This clone appeared a single time. V and J are TRBV11-2 and TRBJ1-5; TRBD1 is a possible D gene (5 bases). CDR3 length equals 13 residues. Per germline, CDR1 SGHAT and CDR2 FQNNGV. V shed 1 base and J shed 5 bases, with 6 bases lying between them. CDR3 amino acids: CASSLGGDQPQHF. The DNA for the CDR3 is TGTGCCAGCAGCTTAGGGGGGGATCAGCCCCAGCATTTT.